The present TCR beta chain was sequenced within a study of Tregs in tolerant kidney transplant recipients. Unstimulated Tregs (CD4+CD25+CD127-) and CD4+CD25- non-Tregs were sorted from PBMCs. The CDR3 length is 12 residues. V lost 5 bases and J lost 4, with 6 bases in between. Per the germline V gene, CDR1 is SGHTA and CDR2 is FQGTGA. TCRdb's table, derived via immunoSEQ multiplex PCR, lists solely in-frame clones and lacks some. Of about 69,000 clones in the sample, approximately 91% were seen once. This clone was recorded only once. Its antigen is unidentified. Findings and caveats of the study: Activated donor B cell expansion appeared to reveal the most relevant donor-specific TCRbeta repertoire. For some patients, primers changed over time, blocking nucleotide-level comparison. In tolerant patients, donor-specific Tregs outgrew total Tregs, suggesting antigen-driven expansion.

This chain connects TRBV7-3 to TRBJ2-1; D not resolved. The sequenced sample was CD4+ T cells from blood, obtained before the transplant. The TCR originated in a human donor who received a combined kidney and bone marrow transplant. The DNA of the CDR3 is TGTGCCAGCAGCCACCAGTACAATGAGCAGTTCTTC. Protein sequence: CASSHQYNEQFF.